Reported below is one TCR beta chain. The data originate from a study of blood T cell repertoires in COVID-19. Study information: Samples representing acute and convalescent COVID-19 were sourced from the United States, Italy and Spain. The cDNA or gDNA used as material had been derived from T cells, B-cell-depleted T cells, or PBMCs.

Original data processing: For nucleated cells, counts were estimated from reference gene primer amplification. Here immunoSEQ multiplex PCR was the method, and the copy in TCRdb shows in-frame clones only, minus some. V, J and clone size are taken as reported in that table, and D and trimming were inferred from the DNA itself. The data show approximately 50,000 clones, with roughly 78% seen just once and more than 25% held by the top ten. The germline V gene encodes CDR1 SGHRS and CDR2 YFSETQ. The CDR3 is 17 residues long. V was shortened by 0 bases and J by 6 bases, with 20 bases between the two germline ends.

The source material was peripheral blood. V usage is TRBV5-1 and J usage is TRBJ2-3; TRBD2 is a possible D gene (5 bases). The TCR originated in a man aged 70 or older with acute or convalescent COVID-19. The CDR3 DNA is TGCGCCAGCAGCTTGGGTAACCTGGACCTCCGGAGGGATACGCAGTATTTT. Protein product: CASSLGNLDLRRDTQYF.